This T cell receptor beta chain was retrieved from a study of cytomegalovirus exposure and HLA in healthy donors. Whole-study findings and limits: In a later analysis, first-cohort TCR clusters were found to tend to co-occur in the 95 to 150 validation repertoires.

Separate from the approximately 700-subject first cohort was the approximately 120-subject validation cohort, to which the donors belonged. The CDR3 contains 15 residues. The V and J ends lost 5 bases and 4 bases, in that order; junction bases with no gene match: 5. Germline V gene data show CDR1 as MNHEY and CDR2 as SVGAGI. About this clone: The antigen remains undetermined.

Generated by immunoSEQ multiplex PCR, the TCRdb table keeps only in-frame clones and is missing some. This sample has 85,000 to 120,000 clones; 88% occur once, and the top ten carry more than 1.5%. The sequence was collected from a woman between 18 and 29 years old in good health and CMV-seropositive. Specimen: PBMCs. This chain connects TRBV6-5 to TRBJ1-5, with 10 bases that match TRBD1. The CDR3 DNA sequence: TGTGCCAGCAGTCCGACAGGGGGCCTGAATCAGCCCCAGCATTTT. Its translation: CASSPTGGLNQPQHF.